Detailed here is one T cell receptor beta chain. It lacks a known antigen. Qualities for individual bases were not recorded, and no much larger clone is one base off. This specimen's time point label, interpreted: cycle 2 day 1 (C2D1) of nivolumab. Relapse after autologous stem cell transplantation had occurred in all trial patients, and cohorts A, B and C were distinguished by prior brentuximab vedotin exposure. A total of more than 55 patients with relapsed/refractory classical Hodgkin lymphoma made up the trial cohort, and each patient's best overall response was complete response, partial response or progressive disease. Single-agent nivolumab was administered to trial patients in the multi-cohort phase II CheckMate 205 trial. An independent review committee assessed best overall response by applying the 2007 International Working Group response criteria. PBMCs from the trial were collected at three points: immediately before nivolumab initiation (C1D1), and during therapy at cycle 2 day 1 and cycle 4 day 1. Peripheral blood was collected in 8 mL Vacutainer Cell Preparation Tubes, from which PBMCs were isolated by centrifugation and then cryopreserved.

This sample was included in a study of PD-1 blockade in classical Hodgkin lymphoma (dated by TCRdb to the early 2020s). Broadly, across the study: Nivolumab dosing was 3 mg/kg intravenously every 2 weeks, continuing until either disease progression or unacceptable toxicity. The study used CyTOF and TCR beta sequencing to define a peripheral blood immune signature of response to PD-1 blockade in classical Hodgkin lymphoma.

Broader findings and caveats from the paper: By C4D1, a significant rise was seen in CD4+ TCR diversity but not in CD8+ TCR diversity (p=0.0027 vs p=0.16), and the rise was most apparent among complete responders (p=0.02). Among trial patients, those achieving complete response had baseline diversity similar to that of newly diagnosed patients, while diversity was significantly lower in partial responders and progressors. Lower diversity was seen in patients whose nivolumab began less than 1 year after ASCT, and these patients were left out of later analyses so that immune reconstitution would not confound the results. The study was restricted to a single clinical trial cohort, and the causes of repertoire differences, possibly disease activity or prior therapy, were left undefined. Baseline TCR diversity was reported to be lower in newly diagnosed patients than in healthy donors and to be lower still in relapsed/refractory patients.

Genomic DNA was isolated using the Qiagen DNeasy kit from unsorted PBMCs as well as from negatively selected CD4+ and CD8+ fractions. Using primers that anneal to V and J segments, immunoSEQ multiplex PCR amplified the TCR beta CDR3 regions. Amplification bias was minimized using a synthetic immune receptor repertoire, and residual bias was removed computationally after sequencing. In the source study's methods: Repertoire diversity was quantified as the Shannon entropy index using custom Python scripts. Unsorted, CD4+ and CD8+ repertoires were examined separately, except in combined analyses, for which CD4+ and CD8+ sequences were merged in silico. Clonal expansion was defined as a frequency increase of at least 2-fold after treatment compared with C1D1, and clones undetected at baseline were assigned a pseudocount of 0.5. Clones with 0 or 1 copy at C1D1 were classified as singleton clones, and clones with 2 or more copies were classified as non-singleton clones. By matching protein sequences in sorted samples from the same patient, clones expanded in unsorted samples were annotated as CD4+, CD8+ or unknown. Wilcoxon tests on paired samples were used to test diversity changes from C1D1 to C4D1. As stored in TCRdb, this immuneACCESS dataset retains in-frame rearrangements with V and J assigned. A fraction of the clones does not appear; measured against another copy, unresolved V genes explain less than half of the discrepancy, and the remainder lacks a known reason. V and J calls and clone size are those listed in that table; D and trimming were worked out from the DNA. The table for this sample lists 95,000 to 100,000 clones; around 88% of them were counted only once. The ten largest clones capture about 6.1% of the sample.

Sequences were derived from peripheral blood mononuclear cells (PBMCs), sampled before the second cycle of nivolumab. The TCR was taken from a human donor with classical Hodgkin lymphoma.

The DNA reads as follows: TGTGCCAGCAGCTTTGACAGCCGAGCCCCCAAAGAGACCCAGTACTTC. Translated, this gives CASSFDSRAPKETQYF. This chain is built from TRBV7-9 and TRBJ2-5; the best D guess is TRBD1, with 5 bases matching. CDR1 and CDR2 (SEHNR, FQNEAQ) derive from the germline V gene (reference sequence). The junction shows trimming of 3 bases on V and 3 bases on J, plus 17 bases between the germline ends. The CDR3 sequence holds 16 residues, the cysteine and phenylalanine included. Just the 48-base CDR3 DNA is kept, in frame starting at base 1.